This passage covers 20 T cell receptor beta chains from one sample sequenced in a study of blood T cell repertoires in COVID-19. Clones were sequenced by immunoSEQ multiplex PCR, and TCRdb holds only the in-frame ones, with some missing. The sample yields about 270,000 clones, around 86% seen once. Specimen: peripheral blood. Every receptor here comes from a man between 40 and 49 years old with active or convalescent COVID-19.

V gene TRBV5-6 combines with J gene TRBJ2-3, with 12 bases matching TRBD2. CDR3 length: 18 residues. The germline CDR1 and CDR2 sequences are SGHDT and YYEEEE. With V trimmed by 0 bases and J by 5 bases, 10 bases remained unmatched. DNA of the CDR3: TGTGCCAGCAGCTTGGTGAGGTGGCTAGCGGGGGGGAAAGATACGCAGTATTTT. Protein product: CASSLVRWLAGGKDTQYF.

The V call is TRBV19, the J call TRBJ1-6; possible D gene TRBD1, 6 bases. Per the germline V gene, CDR1 is LNHDA and CDR2 is SQIVND (reference sequence). This CDR3 is built from 14 residues. V was pared by 3 bases and J by 9 bases, with 12 bases between. CDR3 protein: CASSMVGAGSPLHF. In DNA form, the CDR3 reads TGTGCCAGTAGTATGGTGGGGGCGGGTTCACCCCTCCACTTT.

The rearrangement links TRBV7-3 to TRBJ1-1, with D hard to call. Germline CDR1 is SGHTA and CDR2 is FQGTGA. Deletions cut 2 bases from V and 1 base from J, with 14 bases between. This CDR3 has 16 amino acids. The CDR3 region has the DNA TGTGCCAGCAGCTTAGTCCCGGCAGGCGCGAACACTGAAGCTTTCTTT. It yields the protein CASSLVPAGANTEAFF.

This clone was recorded once. The rearrangement joins TRBV2 to TRBJ1-4, with D possibly TRBD1 on 5 matching bases. The CDR3 totals 15 residues. Trimming removed 6 bases at V and 10 bases at J, with 21 bases between. Germline V CDR1 and CDR2: SNHLY, FYNNEI. CDR3 nucleotides: TGTGCCAGCAGCCTGAACGAGCCTATACAGGCAAAACTGTTTTTT. It is translated as CASSLNEPIQAKLFF. Full variable domain (remainder filled in from reference TRBV2 and TRBJ1-4): EPEVTQTPSHQVTQMGQEVILRCVPISNHLYFYWYRQILGQKVEFLVSFYNNEISEKSEIFDDQFSVERPDGSNFTLKIRSTKLEDSAMYFCASSLNEPIQAKLFFGSGTQLSVL.

This clone was seen a single time. This chain joins TRBV6-5 and TRBJ1-1; TRBD1 is a possible D gene (5 bases). Germline V gene sequence: CDR1 MNHEY, CDR2 SVGAGI. V lost 5 bases and J 4 bases, leaving 11 bases between the germline ends. CDR3 length equals 13 residues. CDR3 protein: CASSSGGGTEAFF. The CDR3 DNA reads TGTGCCAGCAGTAGCGGGGGAGGCACTGAAGCTTTCTTT.

The chain recombines TRBV5-6 with TRBJ2-6; maybe TRBD2 (6 bases). Trimming removed 3 bases at V and 0 bases at J, with 7 bases between. The germline gives CDR1 SGHDT, CDR2 YYEEEE. This CDR3 has 15 residues. CDR3: CASSWGDSGANVLTF. DNA for the CDR3: TGTGCCAGCAGCTGGGGGGACTCTGGGGCCAACGTCCTGACTTTC.

V and J are TRBV27 and TRBJ2-7, with D perhaps TRBD1 (6 bases). From germline, CDR1 is MNHEY and CDR2 SMNVEV (reference sequence). The germline V and J ends were trimmed by 7 bases and 1 base, with 20 bases remaining between them. The CDR3 has 16 residues. CDR3 DNA: TGTGCCAGCACCCCTGTAGGGGGAGAACCTTCCTACGAGCAGTACTTC. Its translation is CASTPVGGEPSYEQYF.

J is TRBJ1-1 and V is TRBV13, with a possible D match to TRBD1 (5 bases). This CDR3 contains 12 residues. CDR1 and CDR2 (germline): PRHDT, FYEKMQ (reference sequence). V lost 1 base and J lost 5, with 5 bases in between. Here the CDR3 reads CASSLEGTEAFF. CDR3 coding DNA: TGTGCCAGCAGCTTAGAGGGGACTGAAGCTTTCTTT.

The chain uses TRBV7-6 and TRBJ1-5, with 10 bases lining up with TRBD1. Germline values: CDR1 SGHVS, CDR2 FNYEAQ. V dropped 1 base and J dropped 2; count of bases not matched to a gene: 11. The CDR3 consists of 19 residues. For the CDR3, the DNA is TGTGCCAGCAGCTTAGACCCACCCCTGACAGGGGGCGGCAATCAGCCCCAGCATTTT. It encodes CASSLDPPLTGGGNQPQHF.

The genes are TRBV5-6 and TRBJ1-1; the D gene is possibly TRBD1 (5 bases). Between the trimmed V and J ends, which lost 0 bases and 0 bases, there was a span of 15 bases. CDR1 SGHDT and CDR2 YYEEEE come from the germline V gene. The CDR3 length is 17 residues. The CDR3 protein is CASSLGSSDRMNTEAFF. The CDR3 nucleotides are TGTGCCAGCAGCTTGGGTTCCAGTGACAGAATGAACACTGAAGCTTTCTTT.

The V and J genes are TRBV24-1 and TRBJ2-7; perhaps TRBD2 as D (6 bases). This CDR3 region has 15 residues. Looked up from germline, CDR1 is KGHDR and CDR2 is SFDVKD. Trimming stripped 5 bases from V and 5 bases from J, with 18 bases between. In DNA form, the CDR3 reads TGTGCCACCAGTGCCCCTCCGCGGGGTCGGAACGAGCAGTACTTC. Protein sequence: CATSAPPRGRNEQYF.

This chain links TRBV12-3 or TRBV12-4 with TRBJ1-6, with D hard to call. CDR3 length: 12 amino acids. V was trimmed by 5 bases and J by 9 bases, leaving 8 bases between them. The CDR3 DNA sequence: TGTGCCAGCAGTGCTCCGGGTTCACCCCTCCACTTT. This encodes CASSAPGSPLHF.

The chain has TRBV5-1 and TRBJ2-2; 7 bases are a match to TRBD1. The CDR3 has 15 residues. Germline V gene data show CDR1 as SGHRS and CDR2 as YFSETQ. Trimming removed 1 base from V and 6 bases from J; junction bases left unmatched: 6. CDR3 in amino acids: CASSLNQGDAGELFF. DNA of the CDR3: TGCGCCAGCAGCTTGAACCAGGGGGACGCCGGGGAGCTGTTTTTT.

The chain uses TRBV28 and TRBJ1-2, with 7 bases aligning to TRBD1. CDR1 is MDHEN, CDR2 SYDVKM, per germline. Unmatched junction bases numbered 3, after V lost 7 bases and J lost 1 base. CDR3 length: 13 residues. The DNA for the CDR3 is TGTGCCAGCAAGGCAGGGGGTAACTATGGCTACACCTTC. Its protein is CASKAGGNYGYTF.

The chain links TRBV5-1 to TRBJ2-1; tentatively, D is TRBD2 (5 bases). The germline V gene has CDR1 SGHRS and CDR2 YFSETQ. V was trimmed by 7 bases and J by 5 bases, leaving 13 bases between them. The CDR3 is 13 amino acids. Here the CDR3 DNA reads TGCGCCAGCTCCTCAACGGGGAACAATGAGCAGTTCTTC. As protein: CASSSTGNNEQFF.

The J gene is TRBJ2-3, the V gene TRBV6-6; 12 bases line up with TRBD2. V lost 6 bases and J lost 4; bases outside the gene matches: 8. This CDR3 region has 16 residues. In germline, CDR1 is MNHNY, CDR2 SVGAGI (reference sequence). DNA of the CDR3: TGTGCCAGCAGGACCTGGACTAGCGGGATTGCAGATACGCAGTATTTT. Its translation is CASRTWTSGIADTQYF.

The chain employs TRBV5-1 and TRBJ2-2; a possible D gene is TRBD2 (6 bases). The CDR3 sequence is 15 residues long. Germline V gives CDR1 SGHRS, CDR2 YFSETQ. Trimming took off 5 bases at V and 1 base at J, with 12 bases between the two ends. The CDR3: CASRFGGVNTGELFF. In nucleotides, the CDR3 is TGCGCCAGCAGATTCGGAGGGGTGAACACCGGGGAGCTGTTTTTT.

The chain links TRBV5-1 to TRBJ1-2; D perhaps matches TRBD1 (5 bases). Trimming pared 2 bases from V and 1 base from J, leaving 9 bases between. The CDR3 contains 14 residues. In germline, CDR1 is SGHRS, CDR2 YFSETQ. CDR3 DNA: TGCGCCAGCAGCTTAAGGGGACTTAACTATGGCTACACCTTC. Its protein is CASSLRGLNYGYTF. Full variable domain (rest looked up from reference TRBV5-1 and TRBJ1-2): KAGVTQTPRYLIKTRGQQVTLSCSPISGHRSVSWYQQTPGQGLQFLFEYFSETQRNKGNFPGRFSGRQFSNSRSEMNVSTLELGDSALYLCASSLRGLNYGYTFGSGTRLTVV.

The rearrangement links TRBV5-6 to TRBJ2-7; 9 bases are shared with TRBD1. Trimming at V came to 4 bases and at J to 3 bases, leaving 5 bases not matched to a gene. Per germline, CDR1 SGHDT and CDR2 YYEEEE. This CDR3 contains 14 residues. The CDR3 loop is CASSPGQGIYEQYF. CDR3 bases: TGTGCCAGCAGCCCGGGACAGGGAATCTACGAGCAGTACTTC.

The J gene is TRBJ1-2, the V gene TRBV19; D possibly corresponds to TRBD1 (5 bases). The CDR3 contains 14 residues. V lost 3 bases and J 0 bases, leaving 8 bases between the germline ends. Germline lookup yields CDR1 LNHDA and CDR2 SQIVND (reference sequence). CDR3 coding DNA: TGTGCCAGTAGTATTCAGGGATCTAACTATGGCTACACCTTC. Amino acid sequence: CASSIQGSNYGYTF.